This TCR beta chain was recorded in a study of blood T cell repertoires in COVID-19. This clone was counted between two and nine times. Profiling relied on immunoSEQ multiplex PCR, and the TCRdb table lists in-frame clones only, not all of them. The repertoire holds under 250,000 clones, 88% seen once, with over 1.2% in the top ten. The receptor was derived from an elderly man with acute or convalescent COVID-19. Sequenced sample: peripheral blood.

For the CDR3, the DNA is TGTGCCAGCAGAGTGACTGCCAACACTGAAGCTTTCTTT. It encodes CASRVTANTEAFF. The genes are TRBV28 and TRBJ1-1; D unclear. The CDR3 length is 13 residues. V was shortened by 6 bases and J by 2 bases, with 10 bases between the two germline ends. Per the germline V gene, CDR1 is MDHEN and CDR2 is SYDVKM.